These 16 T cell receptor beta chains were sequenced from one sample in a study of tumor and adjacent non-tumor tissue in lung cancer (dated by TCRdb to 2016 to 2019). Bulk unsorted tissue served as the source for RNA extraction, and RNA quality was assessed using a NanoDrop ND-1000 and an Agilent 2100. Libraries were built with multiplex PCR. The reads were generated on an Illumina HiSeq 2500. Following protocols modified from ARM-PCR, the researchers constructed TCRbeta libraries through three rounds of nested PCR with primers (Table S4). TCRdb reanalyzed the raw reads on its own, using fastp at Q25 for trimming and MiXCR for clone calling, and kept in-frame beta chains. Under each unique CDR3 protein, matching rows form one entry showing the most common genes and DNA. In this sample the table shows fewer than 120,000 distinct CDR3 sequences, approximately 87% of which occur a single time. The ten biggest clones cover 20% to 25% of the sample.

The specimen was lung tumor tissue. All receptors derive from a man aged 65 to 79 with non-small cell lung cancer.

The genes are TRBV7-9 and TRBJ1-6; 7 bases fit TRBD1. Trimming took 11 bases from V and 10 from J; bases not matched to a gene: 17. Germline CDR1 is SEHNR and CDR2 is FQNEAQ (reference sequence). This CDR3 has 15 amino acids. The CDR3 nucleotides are TGTGCCGTCTACGACCGGGACAGCTCGGGGTCACCCCTCCACTTT. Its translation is CAVYDRDSSGSPLHF.

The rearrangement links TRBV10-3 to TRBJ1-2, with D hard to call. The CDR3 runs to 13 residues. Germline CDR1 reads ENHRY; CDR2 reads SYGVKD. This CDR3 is CASSLSPNYGYTF. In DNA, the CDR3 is TGTGCATCTTCCCTGTCCCCTAACTATGGCTACACCTTC.

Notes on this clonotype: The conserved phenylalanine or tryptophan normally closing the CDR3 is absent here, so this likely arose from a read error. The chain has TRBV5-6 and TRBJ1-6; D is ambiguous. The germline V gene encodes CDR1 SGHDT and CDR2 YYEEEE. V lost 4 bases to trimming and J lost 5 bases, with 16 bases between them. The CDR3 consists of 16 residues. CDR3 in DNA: TGTGCCAGCAGCAGTCTAGAGGGCTCTGATAATTCACCCCTCCACTCT. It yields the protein CASSSLEGSDNSPLHS.

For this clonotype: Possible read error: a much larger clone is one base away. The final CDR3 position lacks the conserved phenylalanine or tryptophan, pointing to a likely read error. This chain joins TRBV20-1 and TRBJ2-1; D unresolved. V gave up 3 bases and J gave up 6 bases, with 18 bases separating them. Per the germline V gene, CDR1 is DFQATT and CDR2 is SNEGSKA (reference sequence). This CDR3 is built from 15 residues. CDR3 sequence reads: CSASQPTRQSNEQFL. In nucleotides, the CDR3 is TGCAGTGCTAGTCAACCCACCCGGCAAAGCAATGAGCAGTTCTTA.

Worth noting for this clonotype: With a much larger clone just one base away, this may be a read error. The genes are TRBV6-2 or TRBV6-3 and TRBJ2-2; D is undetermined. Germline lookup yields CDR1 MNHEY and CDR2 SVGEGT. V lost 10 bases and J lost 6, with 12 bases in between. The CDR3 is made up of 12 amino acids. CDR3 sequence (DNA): TGTGCCACCAACGAGTCCTCCGGGGAGCTGTTTTTT. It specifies CATNESSGELFF.

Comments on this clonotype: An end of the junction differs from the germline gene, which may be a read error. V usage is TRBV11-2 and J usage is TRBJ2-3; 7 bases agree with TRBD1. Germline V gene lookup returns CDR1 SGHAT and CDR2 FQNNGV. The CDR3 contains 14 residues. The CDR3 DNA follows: TGTGCCAGCAGCCCACAGGGGTTCTCAGATGCGCAATATTTT. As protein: CASSPQGFSDAQYF.

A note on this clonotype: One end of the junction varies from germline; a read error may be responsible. Here the CDR3 reads CANSSWGYEQYF. The CDR3 DNA reads as TGTGCCAACAGCTCTTGGGGGTACGAGCAGTATTTC. The rearrangement uses TRBV5-4 and TRBJ2-7; D is perhaps TRBD1 or TRBD2 (5 bases each). The germline V gene encodes CDR1 SGHNT and CDR2 YYREEE (reference sequence). The CDR3 is made up of 12 amino acids.

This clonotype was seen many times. CDR3 region: CASSESGGNTDTQYF. The CDR3 region has the DNA TGCGCCAGCAGTGAGAGCGGCGGGAACACAGATACGCAGTATTTT. J is TRBJ2-3 and V is TRBV10-2, with D possibly matching TRBD2 (6 bases). The CDR3 is 15 amino acids. Germline V gene data show CDR1 as WSHSY and CDR2 as SAAADI. Between the trimmed V and J ends, which lost 2 bases and 2 bases, there was a span of 11 bases.

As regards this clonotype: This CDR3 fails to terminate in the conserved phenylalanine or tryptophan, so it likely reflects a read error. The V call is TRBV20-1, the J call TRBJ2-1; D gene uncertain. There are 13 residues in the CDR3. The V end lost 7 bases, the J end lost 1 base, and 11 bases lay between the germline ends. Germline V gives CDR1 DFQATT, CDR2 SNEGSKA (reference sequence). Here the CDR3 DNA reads TGCAGTGTTGCTACGGTTTCCTACAATGAGCAGTTCGTC. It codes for CSVATVSYNEQFV.

The CDR3 DNA reads TGTGCCAGCAGCCCTCTGGGTTCGGTCTCCTACAATGAGCAGTTCTTC. Encoded protein: CASSPLGSVSYNEQFF. The V gene is TRBV6-6, the J gene TRBJ2-1; D unclear. CDR3 length equals 16 residues. Deletions cut 6 bases from V and 0 bases from J, with 15 bases between. Germline loops: CDR1 MNHNY, CDR2 SVGAGI (reference sequence).

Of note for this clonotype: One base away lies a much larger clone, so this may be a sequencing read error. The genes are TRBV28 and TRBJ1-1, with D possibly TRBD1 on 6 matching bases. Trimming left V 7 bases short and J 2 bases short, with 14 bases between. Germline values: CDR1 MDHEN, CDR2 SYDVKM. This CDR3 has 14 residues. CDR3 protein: CASNDGQPNTEAFF. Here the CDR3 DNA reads TGTGCCAGCAACGACGGACAGCCAAACACTGAAGCTTTCTTT.

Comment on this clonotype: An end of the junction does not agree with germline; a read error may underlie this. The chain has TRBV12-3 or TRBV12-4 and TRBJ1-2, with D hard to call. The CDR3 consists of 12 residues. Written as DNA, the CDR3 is TGTGCCAGCAGTCTGGCCCATAACTTATTTGGCTTC. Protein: CASSLAHNLFGF.

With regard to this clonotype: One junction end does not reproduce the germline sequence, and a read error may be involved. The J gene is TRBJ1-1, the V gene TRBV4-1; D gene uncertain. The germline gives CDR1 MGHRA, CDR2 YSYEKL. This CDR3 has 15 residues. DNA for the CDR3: TGCGCCAGCAGCCTCTGGGAACTGGTGAACACTGATGCTCTCTTT. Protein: CASSLWELVNTDALF.

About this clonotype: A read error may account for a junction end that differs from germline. CDR3 in DNA: TGTGCCAGCTGCCAAGACCCGGGGGACAGCTATAGCAATCAGCCCCAGCATTTT. Translated, it gives CASCQDPGDSYSNQPQHF. The rearrangement joins TRBV4-2 to TRBJ1-5, with 7 bases fitting TRBD1. The V gene's germline CDR1 is LGHNA and CDR2 YNFKEQ. This CDR3 is 18 amino acids long.

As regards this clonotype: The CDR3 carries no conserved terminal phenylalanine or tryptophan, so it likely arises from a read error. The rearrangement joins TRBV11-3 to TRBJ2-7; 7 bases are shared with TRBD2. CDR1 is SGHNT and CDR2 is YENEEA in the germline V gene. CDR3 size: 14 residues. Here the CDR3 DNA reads TGTGCTAGCAGCTCAATGGCGGGAGCCTACGAGCAGTACTTA. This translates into CASSSMAGAYEQYL.

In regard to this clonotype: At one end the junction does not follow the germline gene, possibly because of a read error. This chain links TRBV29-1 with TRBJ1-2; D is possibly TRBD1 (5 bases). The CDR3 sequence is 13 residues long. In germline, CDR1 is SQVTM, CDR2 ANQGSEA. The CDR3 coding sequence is TGCAGTGCTGTGTCACAGGCTAACTATGGCTACGCCTTC. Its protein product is CSAVSQANYGYAF.